The sequence of this T cell receptor beta chain was determined in a study of CXCR3-negative and CXCR3-positive naive CD8 T cells. Background on the study: Libraries each contributed about 1.5 +/- 0.3 million TRB reads, for around 150 million in total. Study observations and caveats: Comparison of naive subsets found surface CD5 to be comparable, and TCR strength was inferred on the basis of TRB CDR3 properties.

UMI-tagged TRB cDNA libraries were built via 5' RACE. TCRdb re-called the 5' RACE reads; one entry per CDR3 protein, DNA not given. Seen in this sample are 100,000 to 150,000 distinct CDR3 sequences; the ten most common clones hold less than 0.55%. Sorts that each held 300,000 cells were run in triplicate for every CD8+ T cell subset. Comments on this clonotype: Its antigen is currently unknown.

This CDR3 spans 15 amino acids. The chain recombines TRBV12-3 or TRBV12-4 with TRBJ2-3; no DNA is available, so the TRBD2 call from TCRdb remains unchecked. Sequencing input: naive CXCR3- CD8+ T cells from blood. As for subset: CD45RO-CCR7+CD27+CD95- naive CD8+ T cells lacking CXCR3 (TNR3-). This receptor was identified in a human donor in good health. Some clones in this sample may be carry-over from other donors' samples. The CDR3 here is CASRQAASGTDTQYF.